The T cell receptor beta chain under discussion was sequenced for a study of naive and memory T cell subsets. An equimolar mix of two oligonucleotides served as the beta constant-region primer for TRBC1 and TRBC2. TCRdb independently ran MiXCR on the UMI-ligation and nested PCR reads; one entry per CDR3 protein. The profile shows 120,000 to 150,000 distinct CDR3 sequences, about 17% of them singletons. Losses at the gene ends were 3 bases for V and 0 bases for J; bases not matched to a gene: 11. The germline V gene encodes CDR1 LGHNT and CDR2 FRNRAP. The CDR3 is 18 residues long. The source of this sequence is a human donor in good health. The V call is TRBV12-5, the J call TRBJ1-5, with TRBD1 matching over 7 bases. The sample was naive CD4+ T cells from blood. The CDR3, as DNA: TGTGCTAGTGGTTTAACGTTGGGGGGACAGTATAGCAATCAGCCCCAGCATTTT. Translating gives CASGLTLGGQYSNQPQHF.